This T cell receptor beta chain emerged from a study of T cell responses to AZD1222 COVID-19 vaccine. The data were produced by immunoSEQ multiplex PCR, yet TCRdb's version contains in-frame clones alone and is incomplete. The sample lists about 140,000 clones; 80% to 95% were seen once. The germline CDR1 and CDR2 sequences are LNHNV and YYDKDF (reference sequence). This CDR3 has 15 residues. Deletions cut 1 base from V and 5 bases from J, with 14 bases between. Sample: peripheral blood, taken on day 0 of AZD1222 vaccination. The genes are TRBV15 and TRBJ1-2; TRBD1 is a possible D gene (5 bases). The sequence derives from an adult in good health. This chain's CDR3 is CATSRVGPGGYGYTF. CDR3 coding DNA: TGTGCCACCAGCAGAGTTGGACCCGGGGGGTATGGCTACACCTTC.